The rows below give T cell receptor beta chains drawn from one sample of a study of siplizumab effects on memory and regulatory T cells. Sequencing was performed with immunoSEQ multiplex PCR; in TCRdb, only in-frame clones are kept and a portion is missing. Of approximately 120,000 clones detected, about 91% appear once; the ten largest clones hold around 0.73%. Sequencing was performed on Tregs sorted from blood. The receptors originated from a human donor in good health. The CDR3 runs from the conserved cysteine through the conserved F or W. The D gene is left open where the match is weak. Clone size is shown for a subset of rows, as once, few, many or a class of expanded clone.

TRBV18	.	.	TRBJ1-2	TGTGCCAGCTCACCTACGGCAGAGAATAACTATGGCTACACCTTC	CASSPTAENNYGYTF
TRBV7-3	TRBD2	.	TRBJ2-1	TGTGCCAGCAGCCGCGGGACTAGCAATGAGCAGTTCTTC	CASSRGTSNEQFF
TRBV7-9	TRBD2	once	TRBJ2-4	TGTGCCAGCAGCTTAGCCTCGGGACTAGCGGGAAAAAACATTCAGTACTTC	CASSLASGLAGKNIQYF
TRBV28	.	.	TRBJ2-2	TGTGCCAGCAGTTTGGGGGGCGGGGAGCTGTTTTTT	CASSLGGGELFF
TRBV5-6	.	.	TRBJ1-6	TGTGCCAGCAGCTTGGCTCGGAGAGGGAATTCACCCCTCCACTTT	CASSLARRGNSPLHF
TRBV29-1	.	.	TRBJ2-1	TGCAGCGTCCTTTTAAGGGCGGCAGGGAATTATGAGCAGTTCTTC	CSVLLRAAGNYEQFF
TRBV5-1	.	.	TRBJ2-7	TGCGCCAGCACCCGGAGCAGGGGCAACAACGAGCAGTACTTC	CASTRSRGNNEQYF
TRBV18	.	.	TRBJ1-1	TGTGCCAGCTCACCACCTCTGGGGGCGGGAGCTTTCTTT	CASSPPLGAGAFF
TRBV6-5	.	.	TRBJ1-1	TGTGCCAGCAGTGGGGAGAACACTGAAGCTTTCTTT	CASSGENTEAFF
TRBV9	TRBD2	.	TRBJ2-7	TGTGCCAGCAGCCTCTCGGGACTAGCGGGCACCGAGCAGTACTTC	CASSLSGLAGTEQYF
TRBV19	TRBD1	.	TRBJ1-2	TGTGCCAGTAGTACCCCAGGGGGCGAGGACTATGGCTACACCTTC	CASSTPGGEDYGYTF
TRBV19	.	.	TRBJ1-2	TGTGCCAGTAGTATGAAGGAAGGCTACACCTTC	CASSMKEGYTF
TRBV5-1	.	once	TRBJ2-7	TGCGCCAGCAGACGAGAGGTGTCGGCCTACGAGCAGTACTTC	CASRREVSAYEQYF
TRBV2	TRBD1	.	TRBJ1-1	TGTGCCAGCAGTGCCCCGACAGGGCCCATGAACACTGAAGCTTTCTTT	CASSAPTGPMNTEAFF